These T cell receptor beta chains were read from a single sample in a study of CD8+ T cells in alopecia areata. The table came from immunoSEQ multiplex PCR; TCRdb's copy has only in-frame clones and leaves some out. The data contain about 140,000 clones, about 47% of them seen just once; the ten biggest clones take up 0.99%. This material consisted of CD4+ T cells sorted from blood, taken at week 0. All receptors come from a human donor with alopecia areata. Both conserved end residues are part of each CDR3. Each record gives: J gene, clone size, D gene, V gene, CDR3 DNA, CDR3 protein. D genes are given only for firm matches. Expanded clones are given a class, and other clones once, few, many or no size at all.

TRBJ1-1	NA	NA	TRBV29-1	TGCAGCGTGTCATCGAACACTGAAGCTTTCTTT	CSVSSNTEAFF
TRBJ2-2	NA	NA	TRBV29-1	TGCAGCGTTCGGAGAAGGCACACCGGGGAGCTGTTTTTT	CSVRRRHTGELFF
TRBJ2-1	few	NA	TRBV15	TGTGCCACCAGCAGAGATTCTCCCACAGGGAGGTTGATCAATGAGCAGTTCTTC	CATSRDSPTGRLINEQFF
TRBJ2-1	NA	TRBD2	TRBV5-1	TGCGCCAGCAGCTCCATTAGCGGGAGCTCCTACAATGAGCAGTTCTTC	CASSSISGSSYNEQFF
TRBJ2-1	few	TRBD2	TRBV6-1	TGTGCCAGCAGCCCTAGGACTAGCATGAATGAGCAGTTCTTC	CASSPRTSMNEQFF
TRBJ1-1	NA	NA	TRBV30	TGTGCCTGGACTCCCACGGACCTTAACACTGAAGCTTTCTTT	CAWTPTDLNTEAFF
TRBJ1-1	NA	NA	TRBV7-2	TGTGCCAGCAGCCGCAGGAGAGGGACTGAAGCTTTCTTT	CASSRRRGTEAFF
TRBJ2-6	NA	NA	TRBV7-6	TGTGCCAGCAGCTCGGTGTTCTCTGGGGCCAACGTCCTGACTTTC	CASSSVFSGANVLTF
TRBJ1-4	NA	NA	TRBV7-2	TGTGCCAGCAGCTCCTTCCCGCGGACGAGGAATGAAAAACTGTTTTTT	CASSSFPRTRNEKLFF
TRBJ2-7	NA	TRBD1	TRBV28	TGTGCCAGCAGTTTATATCGTTTTCAGGGGGCGTACGAGCAGTACTTC	CASSLYRFQGAYEQYF
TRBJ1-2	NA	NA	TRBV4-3	TGCGCCAGCAGCCAGAACAGGTGGGGAGGCTACACCTTC	CASSQNRWGGYTF
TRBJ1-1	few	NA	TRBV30	TGTGCCTGGAGTGACACCACCAGGAACACTGAAGCTTTCTTT	CAWSDTTRNTEAFF
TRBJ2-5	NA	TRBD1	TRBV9	TGTGCCAGCAGCGAGGGACAGATGGAGACCCAGTACTTC	CASSEGQMETQYF
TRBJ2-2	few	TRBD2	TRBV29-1	TGCAGCGTTGTAGCGGGAGTGGCCGGGGAGCTGTTTTTT	CSVVAGVAGELFF
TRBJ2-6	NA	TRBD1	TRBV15	TGTGCCACCAGCAGAGTGTCCGGGACAGTTTACGCTGGGGCCAACGTCCTGACTTTC	CATSRVSGTVYAGANVLTF
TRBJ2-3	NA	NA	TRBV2	TGTGCCAGCAGCCCCCGGGAGCTCTCGACAGATACGCAGTATTTT	CASSPRELSTDTQYF
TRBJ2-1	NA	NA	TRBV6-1	TGTGCCAGCAGTGGTAAGGGTGAGCAGTTCTTC	CASSGKGEQFF
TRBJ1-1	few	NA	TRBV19	TGTGCCACCAACACCCCAGGGACACCAAACACTGAAGCTTTCTTT	CATNTPGTPNTEAFF
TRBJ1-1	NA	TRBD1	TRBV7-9	TGTGCCAGCAGCCCCGGGACAGGGGTATTGGGCGCTGAAGCTTTCTTT	CASSPGTGVLGAEAFF
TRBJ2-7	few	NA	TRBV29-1	TGCAGCGTTGAATCCCTCTCCTACGAGCAGTACTTC	CSVESLSYEQYF
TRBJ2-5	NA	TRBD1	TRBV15	TGTGCCACCAGCGCCGACAGGGGGCCGGAGACCCAGTACTTC	CATSADRGPETQYF
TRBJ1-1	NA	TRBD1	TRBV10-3	TGTGCCACGAGGGACAGGGATTACACTGAAGCTTTCTTT	CATRDRDYTEAFF
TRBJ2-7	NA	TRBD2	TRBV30	TGTGCCTGTATGGATGGACTAGCGGGAGTTAAGGTGTTC	CACMDGLAGVKVF
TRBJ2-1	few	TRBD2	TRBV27	TGTGCCAGCAGTACCCCGACTAGCGGGAGACACAATGAGCAGTTCTTC	CASSTPTSGRHNEQFF
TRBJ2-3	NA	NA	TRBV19	TGTGCCAGTAGTATCACCCACGGATTAGCTAGCACAGATACGCAGTATTTT	CASSITHGLASTDTQYF
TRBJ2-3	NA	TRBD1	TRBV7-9	TGTGCCAGCAGCTTAGCCAGGGGGCGATCTACGCAGTATTTT	CASSLARGRSTQYF
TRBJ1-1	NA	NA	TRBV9	TGTGCCAGCAGCGTATGGGGGAACACTGAAGCTTTCTTT	CASSVWGNTEAFF
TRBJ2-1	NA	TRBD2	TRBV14	TGTGCCAGCAGCCAAGAAACTAGCGGGAGAATACGTAATGAGCAGTTCTTC	CASSQETSGRIRNEQFF
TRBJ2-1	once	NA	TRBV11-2	TGTGCCAGCAGCTTCACCGGGACAGAGCAGTTCTTC	CASSFTGTEQFF
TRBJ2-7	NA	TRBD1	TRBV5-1	TGCGCCAGCCGTTCGACAGGGGATCTCCCCGAGCAGTACTTC	CASRSTGDLPEQYF
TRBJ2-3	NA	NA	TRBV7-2	TGTGCCAGCAGCCTAGGAGGCACAGATACGCAGTATTTT	CASSLGGTDTQYF
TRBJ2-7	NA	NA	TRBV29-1	TGCAGCGTTGAATTGGGGGCACCCTACGAGCAGTACTTC	CSVELGAPYEQYF
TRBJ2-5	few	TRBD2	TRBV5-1	TGCGCCAGCAGCTCGACCATAAGCGGGACCCAAGAGACCCAGTACTTC	CASSSTISGTQETQYF
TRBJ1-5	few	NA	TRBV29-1	TGCAGCGTTCGGGGTGGGTACGATCAGCCCCAGCATTTT	CSVRGGYDQPQHF
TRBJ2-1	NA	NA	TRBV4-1	TGCGCCAGCAGCCAAGAAGGAGACACTTACAATGAGCAGTTCTTC	CASSQEGDTYNEQFF
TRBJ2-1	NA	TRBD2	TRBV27	TGTGCCAGCAGTTTAAAACTAGCGGGTCCCACTGAGCAGTTCTTC	CASSLKLAGPTEQFF
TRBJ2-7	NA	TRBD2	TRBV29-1	TGCAGCTACCAGCGACTAGCGGGTGGCTCCTACGAGCAGTACTTC	CSYQRLAGGSYEQYF
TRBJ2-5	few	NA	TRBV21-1	TGTGCCAGCAGCAAAGTTTGGACAGGAGAGACCCAGTACTTC	CASSKVWTGETQYF
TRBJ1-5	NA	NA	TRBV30	TGTGCCTGGAGCCCGGGAAGCAATCAGCCCCAGCATTTT	CAWSPGSNQPQHF
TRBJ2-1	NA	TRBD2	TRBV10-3	TGTGCCATCAGTGAGAGTCTAGCGGGAGTATCTGAGCAGTTCTTC	CAISESLAGVSEQFF
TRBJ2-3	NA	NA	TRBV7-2	TGTGCCAGCAGCTTAGCGTGGCCCCTCACAGATACGCAGTATTTT	CASSLAWPLTDTQYF
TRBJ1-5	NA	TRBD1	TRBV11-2	TGTGCCAGCAGCCCACAGGGGGGACCCAATCAGCCCCAGCATTTT	CASSPQGGPNQPQHF
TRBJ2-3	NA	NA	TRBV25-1	TGTGCCAGCACGTCACCGGGGACAGATACGCAGTATTTT	CASTSPGTDTQYF
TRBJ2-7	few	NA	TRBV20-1	TGCAGTGGGACGGAAACCTACGAGCAGTACTTC	CSGTETYEQYF
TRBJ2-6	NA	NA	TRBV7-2	TGTGCCAGCAGCGAGACCAGCTCTGGGGCCAACGTCCTGACTTTC	CASSETSSGANVLTF
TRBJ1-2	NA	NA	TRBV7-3	TGTGCCAGCAGCTTAACTCAAACTAGGGGCTACACCTTC	CASSLTQTRGYTF
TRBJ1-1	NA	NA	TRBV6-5	TGTGCCAGCAGCCGAGAGATGAACACTGAAGCTTTCTTT	CASSREMNTEAFF
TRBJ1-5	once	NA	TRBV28	TGTGCCAGCAACACAGAGAATCAGCCCCAGCATTTT	CASNTENQPQHF
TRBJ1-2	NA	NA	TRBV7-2	TGTGCCAGCAGCCCGCCCGGGACCCAGAGGGGCTACACCTTC	CASSPPGTQRGYTF
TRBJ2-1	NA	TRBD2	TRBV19	TGTGCCAGTAGTTTGGTTGCGGGAGTCGGGGATGAGCAGTTCTTC	CASSLVAGVGDEQFF
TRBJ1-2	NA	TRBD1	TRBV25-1	TGTGCCAGCAGTCGCTACGGTGGGGACAGAGCTAACTATGGCTACACCTTC	CASSRYGGDRANYGYTF
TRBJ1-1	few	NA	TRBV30	TGTGCCTGGAGTGTACAGATTGGCGCTGAAGCTTTCTTT	CAWSVQIGAEAFF
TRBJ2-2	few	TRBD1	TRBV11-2	TGTGCCACCTCGGGACAGACGAACACCGGGGAGCTGTTTTTT	CATSGQTNTGELFF
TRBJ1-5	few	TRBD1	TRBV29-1	TGCAGCGTTGCCGGGACAGGGAGGAATCAGCCCCAGCATTTT	CSVAGTGRNQPQHF
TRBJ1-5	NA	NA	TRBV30	TGTGCCTGGACAGGCAACGCCAATCAGCCCCAGCATTTT	CAWTGNANQPQHF
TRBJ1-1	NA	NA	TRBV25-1	TGTGCCAGCAGTGAATACCTTCCCAAGAACACTGAAGCTTTCTTT	CASSEYLPKNTEAFF
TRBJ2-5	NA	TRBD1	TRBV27	TGTGCCAGCAGTCCCAGGACAGGGGGGACCCAGTACTTC	CASSPRTGGTQYF
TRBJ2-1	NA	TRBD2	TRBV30	TGTGCCTGGAGTGTTGTAGGACTAGCGGGAGGAGAACAGTTCTTC	CAWSVVGLAGGEQFF
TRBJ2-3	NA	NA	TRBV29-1	TGCAGCGTTGAAGATCAACGCCGCACCCTTTTT	CSVEDQRRTLF
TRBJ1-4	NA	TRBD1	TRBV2	TGTGCCAGCAGTGCAGGACAGGGGGTACGGATTGAAAAACTGTTTTTT	CASSAGQGVRIEKLFF